The rows below give T cell receptor beta chains drawn from one sample of a study of Graves' ophthalmopathy and Graves' hyperthyroidism. MiXCR was run by TCRdb on the multiplex PCR reads, yielding one entry per CDR3 protein. The table shows roughly 400,000 distinct CDR3 sequences, with approximately 15% occurring only once. The specimen sequenced was peripheral blood. The source is a young woman with stable Graves' hyperthyroidism. Both conserved end residues are part of each CDR3. Fields, in order: clone size, D gene, V gene, J gene, CDR3 DNA, CDR3 protein. A D gene is named only where the DNA matches it firmly. Clone size is stated in some rows and not others, as once, few, many or a class when expanded.

clone_size: many; d_call: -; v_call: TRBV27; j_call: TRBJ1-1; cdr3_nt: TGTGCCAGCAGTGTAGGCACTGAAGCTTTCTTT; cdr3_aa: CASSVGTEAFF
clone_size: -; d_call: -; v_call: TRBV6-5; j_call: TRBJ2-4; cdr3_nt: TGTGCCAGCAGTTGGACAGAACAAAACATTAAGTACTTC; cdr3_aa: CASSWTEQNIKYF
clone_size: many; d_call: -; v_call: TRBV6-5; j_call: TRBJ2-7; cdr3_nt: TGTGCCAGCAGTTACTCGAGAGGGGCGGTCTGGGAGCAGTACTTC; cdr3_aa: CASSYSRGAVWEQYF
clone_size: many; d_call: -; v_call: TRBV29-1; j_call: TRBJ1-2; cdr3_nt: TGCAGCGTGGACCCAAAGGGGGAAAGCTATGGCTACACCTTC; cdr3_aa: CSVDPKGESYGYTF
clone_size: many; d_call: -; v_call: TRBV5-1; j_call: TRBJ1-1; cdr3_nt: TGCGCCAGCAGCTACCGGAGTACGAACACTGAAGCTTTCTTT; cdr3_aa: CASSYRSTNTEAFF
clone_size: many; d_call: -; v_call: TRBV11-3; j_call: TRBJ2-7; cdr3_nt: TGTGCCAGCAGCTTACGGACAGAAGCCCAACAGTACTTC; cdr3_aa: CASSLRTEAQQYF
clone_size: -; d_call: -; v_call: TRBV7-3; j_call: TRBJ2-6; cdr3_nt: TGTGCCAGCAGCTTACCTGGGACACCTGGGGCCAACGTCCTGACTTTC; cdr3_aa: CASSLPGTPGANVLTF
clone_size: -; d_call: -; v_call: TRBV3-1; j_call: TRBJ2-5; cdr3_nt: TGTGCCAGCAGCCAAGATCACAACGGGGGTGACGAGACCCAGTACTTC; cdr3_aa: CASSQDHNGGDETQYF
clone_size: many; d_call: TRBD1; v_call: TRBV6-1; j_call: TRBJ2-7; cdr3_nt: TGTGCCAGCAGCCAGGGGGCCCCCCCCTACGAGCAGTACTTC; cdr3_aa: CASSQGAPPYEQYF
clone_size: many; d_call: -; v_call: TRBV2; j_call: TRBJ1-1; cdr3_nt: TGTGCCAGCACGGGGACCCCTGAAGCTTTCTTT; cdr3_aa: CASTGTPEAFF
clone_size: few; d_call: TRBD2; v_call: TRBV7-3; j_call: TRBJ2-2; cdr3_nt: TGTGCCAGCAGCCCCCATAGCGGGGGGGTAAAGACCGGGGAGCTGTTTTTT; cdr3_aa: CASSPHSGGVKTGELFF
clone_size: -; d_call: -; v_call: TRBV6-1; j_call: TRBJ1-2; cdr3_nt: TGTGCCAGCAGTGAAACGGGCTCCTTCTATGGCTACACCTTC; cdr3_aa: CASSETGSFYGYTF
clone_size: many; d_call: -; v_call: TRBV19; j_call: TRBJ1-5; cdr3_nt: TGTGCCAGTAGTATAGAACGGGGACGGATAAATCAGCCCCAGCATTTT; cdr3_aa: CASSIERGRINQPQHF
clone_size: many; d_call: -; v_call: TRBV5-1; j_call: TRBJ2-7; cdr3_nt: TGCGCCAGCAGCTTGGCCAGGGCCTACGAGCAGTACTTC; cdr3_aa: CASSLARAYEQYF
clone_size: many; d_call: TRBD1; v_call: TRBV6-5; j_call: TRBJ2-2; cdr3_nt: TGTGCCAGCAGTTACGGGGACAGGGGGCGACCCGGGGAGCTGTTTTTT; cdr3_aa: CASSYGDRGRPGELFF
clone_size: many; d_call: -; v_call: TRBV6-5; j_call: TRBJ2-7; cdr3_nt: TGTGCCAGCAGTTACGTAGGGACCGGCGGCGAGCAGTACTTC; cdr3_aa: CASSYVGTGGEQYF
clone_size: -; d_call: -; v_call: TRBV10-3; j_call: TRBJ1-6; cdr3_nt: TGTGCCACAAGACCGGGACACCCGACAGTGAGTTCACCCCTCCACTTT; cdr3_aa: CATRPGHPTVSSPLHF
clone_size: few; d_call: -; v_call: TRBV5-8; j_call: TRBJ2-5; cdr3_nt: TGTGCCAGCAGCTTCTCCGGACCCCATCGAGAGACCCAGTACTTC; cdr3_aa: CASSFSGPHRETQYF
clone_size: many; d_call: -; v_call: TRBV9; j_call: TRBJ1-2; cdr3_nt: TGTGCCAGCAAGGACCCATCTATTTATCGCTACACCTTC; cdr3_aa: CASKDPSIYRYTF
clone_size: many; d_call: -; v_call: TRBV7-3; j_call: TRBJ2-7; cdr3_nt: TGTGCCAGCAGCCCCCAAGGAGGGGGCAGTGAGCAGTACTTC; cdr3_aa: CASSPQGGGSEQYF